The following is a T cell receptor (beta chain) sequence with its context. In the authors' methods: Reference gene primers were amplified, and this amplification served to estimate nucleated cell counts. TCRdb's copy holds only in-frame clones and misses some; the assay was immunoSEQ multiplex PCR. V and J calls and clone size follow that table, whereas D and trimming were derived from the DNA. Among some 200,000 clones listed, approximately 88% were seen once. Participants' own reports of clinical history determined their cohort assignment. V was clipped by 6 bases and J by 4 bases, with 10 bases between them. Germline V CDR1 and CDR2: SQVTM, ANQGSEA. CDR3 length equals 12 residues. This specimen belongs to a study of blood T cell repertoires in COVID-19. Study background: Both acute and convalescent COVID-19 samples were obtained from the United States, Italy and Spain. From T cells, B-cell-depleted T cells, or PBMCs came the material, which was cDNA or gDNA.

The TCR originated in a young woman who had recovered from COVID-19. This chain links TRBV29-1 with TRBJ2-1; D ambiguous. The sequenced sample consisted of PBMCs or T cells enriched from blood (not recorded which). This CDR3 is CSVAQDYNEQFF. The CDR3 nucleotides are TGCAGCGTGGCCCAGGATTACAATGAGCAGTTCTTC.